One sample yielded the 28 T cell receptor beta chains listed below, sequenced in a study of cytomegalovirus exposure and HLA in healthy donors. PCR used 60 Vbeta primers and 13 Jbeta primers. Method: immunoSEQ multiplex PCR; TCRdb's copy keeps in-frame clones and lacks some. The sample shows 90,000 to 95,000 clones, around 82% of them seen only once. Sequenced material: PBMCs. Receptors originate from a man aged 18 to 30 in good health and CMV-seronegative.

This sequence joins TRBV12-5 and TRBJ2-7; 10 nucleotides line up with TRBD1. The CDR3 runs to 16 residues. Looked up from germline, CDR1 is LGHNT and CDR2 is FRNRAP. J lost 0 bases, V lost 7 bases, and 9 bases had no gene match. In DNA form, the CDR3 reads TGTGCTAGTGCCCGCGACCGGGACAGGGGCTCCTACGAGCAGTACTTC. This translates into CASARDRDRGSYEQYF.

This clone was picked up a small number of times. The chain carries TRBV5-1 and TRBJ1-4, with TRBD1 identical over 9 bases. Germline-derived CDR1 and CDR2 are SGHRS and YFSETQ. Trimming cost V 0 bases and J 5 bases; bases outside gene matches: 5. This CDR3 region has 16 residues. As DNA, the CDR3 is TGCGCCAGCAGCTTGGATGGGGACAGGGTAAATGAAAAACTGTTTTTT. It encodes CASSLDGDRVNEKLFF.

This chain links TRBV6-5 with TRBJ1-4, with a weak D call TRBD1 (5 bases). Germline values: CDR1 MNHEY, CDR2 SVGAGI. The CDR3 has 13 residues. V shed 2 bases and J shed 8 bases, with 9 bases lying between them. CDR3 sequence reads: CASSYAGREKLFF. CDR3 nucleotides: TGTGCCAGCAGTTACGCAGGGCGGGAAAAACTGTTTTTT.

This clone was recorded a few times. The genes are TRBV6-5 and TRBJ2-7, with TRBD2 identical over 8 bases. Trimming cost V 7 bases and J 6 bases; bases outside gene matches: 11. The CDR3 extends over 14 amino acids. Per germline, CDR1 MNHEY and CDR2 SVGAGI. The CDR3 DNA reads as TGTGCCAGCATCCATAGCGGGGTGTTCGGCGAGCAGTACTTC. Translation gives CASIHSGVFGEQYF.

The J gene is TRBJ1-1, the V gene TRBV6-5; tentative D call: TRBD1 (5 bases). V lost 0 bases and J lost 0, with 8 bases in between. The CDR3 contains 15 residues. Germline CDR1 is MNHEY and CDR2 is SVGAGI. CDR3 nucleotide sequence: TGTGCCAGCAGTTACTCGGCAGGGATGAACACTGAAGCTTTCTTT. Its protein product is CASSYSAGMNTEAFF.

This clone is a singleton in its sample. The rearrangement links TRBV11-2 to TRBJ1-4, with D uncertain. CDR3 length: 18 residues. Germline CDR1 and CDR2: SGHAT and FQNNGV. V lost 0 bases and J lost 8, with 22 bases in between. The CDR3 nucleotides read TGTGCCAGCAGCTTAGATGGCCCGGGGTGGCGCAGACGGGAAAAACTGTTTTTT. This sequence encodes CASSLDGPGWRRREKLFF.

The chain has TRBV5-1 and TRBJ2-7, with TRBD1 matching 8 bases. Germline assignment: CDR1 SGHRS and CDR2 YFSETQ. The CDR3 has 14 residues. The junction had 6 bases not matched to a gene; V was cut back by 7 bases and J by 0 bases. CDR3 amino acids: CASGVTGDSYEQYF. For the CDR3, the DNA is TGCGCCAGCGGGGTGACAGGGGACTCCTACGAGCAGTACTTC. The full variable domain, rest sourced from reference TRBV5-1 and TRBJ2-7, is KAGVTQTPRYLIKTRGQQVTLSCSPISGHRSVSWYQQTPGQGLQFLFEYFSETQRNKGNFPGRFSGRQFSNSRSEMNVSTLELGDSALYLCASGVTGDSYEQYFGPGTRLTVT.

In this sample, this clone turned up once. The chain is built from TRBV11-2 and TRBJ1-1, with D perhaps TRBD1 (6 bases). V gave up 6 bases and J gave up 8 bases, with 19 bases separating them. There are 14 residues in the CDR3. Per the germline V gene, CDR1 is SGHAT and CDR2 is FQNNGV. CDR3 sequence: CASSLPPGEIEAFF. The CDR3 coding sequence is TGTGCCAGCAGTCTACCTCCAGGGGAAATCGAAGCTTTCTTT. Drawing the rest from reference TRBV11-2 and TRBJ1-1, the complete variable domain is EAGVAQSPRYKIIEKRQSVAFWCNPISGHATLYWYQQILGQGPKLLIQFQNNGVVDDSQLPKDRFSAERLKGVDSTLKIQPAKLEDSAVYLCASSLPPGEIEAFFGQGTRLTVV.

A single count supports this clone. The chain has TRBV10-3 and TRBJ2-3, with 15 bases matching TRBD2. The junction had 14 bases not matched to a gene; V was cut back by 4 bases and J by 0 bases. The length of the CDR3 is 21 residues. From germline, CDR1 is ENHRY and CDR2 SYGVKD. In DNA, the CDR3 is TGTGCCATCAGTGGTCCCGGGACTAGCGGGGGGCAGTCCAGGAGCACAGATACGCAGTATTTT. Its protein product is CAISGPGTSGGQSRSTDTQYF.

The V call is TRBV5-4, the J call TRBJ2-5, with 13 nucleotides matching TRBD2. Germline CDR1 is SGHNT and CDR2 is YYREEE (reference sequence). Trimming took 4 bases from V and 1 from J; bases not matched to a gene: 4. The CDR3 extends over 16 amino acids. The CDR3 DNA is TGTGCCAGCAGCGGCGGGACTAGCGGGGTCCAAGAGACCCAGTACTTC. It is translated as CASSGGTSGVQETQYF.

CDR3 nucleotide sequence: TGTGCCAGCAGCTCCCTCCGACTAGCGGGGGGAACCTACGAGCAGTACTTC. Its protein product is CASSSLRLAGGTYEQYF. The V and J genes are TRBV7-6 and TRBJ2-7; 13 nucleotides line up with TRBD2. With V trimmed by 4 bases and J by 2 bases, 8 bases remained unmatched. Germline CDR1 is SGHVS and CDR2 is FNYEAQ. CDR3 length: 17 amino acids.

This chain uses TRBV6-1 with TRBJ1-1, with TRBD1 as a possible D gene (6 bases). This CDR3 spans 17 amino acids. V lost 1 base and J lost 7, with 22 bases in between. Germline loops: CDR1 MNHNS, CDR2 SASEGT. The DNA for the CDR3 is TGTGCCAGCAGTGAAGTACCCTCGGCGTCCAGGGGTAATGAAGCTTTCTTT. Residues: CASSEVPSASRGNEAFF.

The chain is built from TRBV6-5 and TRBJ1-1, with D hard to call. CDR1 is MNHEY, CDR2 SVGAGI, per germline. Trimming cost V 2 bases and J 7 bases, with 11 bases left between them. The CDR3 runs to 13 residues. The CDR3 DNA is TGTGCCAGCAGTTACAGCGTGTTCGGTGAAGCTTTCTTT. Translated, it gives CASSYSVFGEAFF.

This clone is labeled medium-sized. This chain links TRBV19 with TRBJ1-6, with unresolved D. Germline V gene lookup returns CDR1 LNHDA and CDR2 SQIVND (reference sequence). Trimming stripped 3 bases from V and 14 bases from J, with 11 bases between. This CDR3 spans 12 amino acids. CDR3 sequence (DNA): TGTGCCAGTAGTATCACGGGATCGGCCCTCCACTTT. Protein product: CASSITGSALHF.

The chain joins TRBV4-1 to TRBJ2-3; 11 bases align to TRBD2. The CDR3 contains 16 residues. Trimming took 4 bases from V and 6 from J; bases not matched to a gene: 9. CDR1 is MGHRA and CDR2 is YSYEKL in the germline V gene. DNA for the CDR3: TGCGCCAGCAGCCGAGGACTAGCGGGCCTCACGGATACGCAGTATTTT. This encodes CASSRGLAGLTDTQYF.

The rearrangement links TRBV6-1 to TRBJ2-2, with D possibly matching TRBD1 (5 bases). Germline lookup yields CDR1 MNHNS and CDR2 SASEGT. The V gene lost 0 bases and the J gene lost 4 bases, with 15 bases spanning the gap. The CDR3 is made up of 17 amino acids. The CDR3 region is CASSEALDRRVTGELFF. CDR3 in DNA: TGTGCCAGCAGTGAAGCTTTAGACAGAAGGGTCACCGGGGAGCTGTTTTTT.

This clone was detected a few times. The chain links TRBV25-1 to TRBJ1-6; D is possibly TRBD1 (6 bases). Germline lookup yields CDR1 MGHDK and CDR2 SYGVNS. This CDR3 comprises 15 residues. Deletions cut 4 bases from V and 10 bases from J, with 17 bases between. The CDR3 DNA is TGTGCCAGCAGTGGGGGGGGGACAAGGGCCTCACCCCTCCACTTT. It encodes CASSGGGTRASPLHF.

CDR3 DNA sequence: TGCGCCAGCAGTCAATCGGAGAGTCTCCGATCTGGGGCCAACGTCCTGACTTTC. It yields the protein CASSQSESLRSGANVLTF. The chain combines TRBV23-1 with TRBJ2-6, with unresolved D. TRBV23-1 is placed among ORFs of uncertain function. The CDR3 has 18 residues. V was trimmed by 0 bases and J by 1 base, leaving 13 bases between them.

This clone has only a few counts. The CDR3 DNA reads as TGTGCCAGCAGCTTACGATTAGCGGTGACAGATACGCAGTATTTT. Its translation is CASSLRLAVTDTQYF. V and J are TRBV7-2 and TRBJ2-3, with a weak D call TRBD2 (6 bases). The V gene's germline CDR1 is SGHTA and CDR2 FQGNSA. Trimming cost V 2 bases and J 3 bases, with 12 bases left between them. CDR3 size: 15 residues.

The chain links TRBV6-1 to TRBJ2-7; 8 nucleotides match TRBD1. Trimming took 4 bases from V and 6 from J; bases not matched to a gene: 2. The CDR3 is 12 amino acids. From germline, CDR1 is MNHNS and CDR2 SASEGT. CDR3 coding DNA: TGTGCCAGCAGTGTGACAGGGGCCGAGCAGTACTTC. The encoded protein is CASSVTGAEQYF.

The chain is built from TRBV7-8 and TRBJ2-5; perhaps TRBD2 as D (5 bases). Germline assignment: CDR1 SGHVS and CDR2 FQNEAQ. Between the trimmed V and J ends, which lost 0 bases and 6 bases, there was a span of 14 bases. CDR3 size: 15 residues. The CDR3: CASSLAWQSGKTQYF. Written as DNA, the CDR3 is TGTGCCAGCAGCTTAGCGTGGCAGTCCGGGAAGACCCAGTACTTC.

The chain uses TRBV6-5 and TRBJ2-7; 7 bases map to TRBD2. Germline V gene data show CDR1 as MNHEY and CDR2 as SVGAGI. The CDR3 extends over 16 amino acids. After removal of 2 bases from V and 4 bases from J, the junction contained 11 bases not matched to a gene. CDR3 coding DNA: TGTGCCAGCAGTTACGGAACGGACGGGGGGAGGTACGAGCAGTACTTC. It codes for CASSYGTDGGRYEQYF.

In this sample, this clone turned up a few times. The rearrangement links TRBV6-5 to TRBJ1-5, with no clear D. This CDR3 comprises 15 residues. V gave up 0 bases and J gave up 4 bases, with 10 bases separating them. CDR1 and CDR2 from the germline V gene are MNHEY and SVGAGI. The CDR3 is CASSYSISGNQPQHF. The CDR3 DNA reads TGTGCCAGCAGTTACTCGATTTCGGGAAATCAGCCCCAGCATTTT.

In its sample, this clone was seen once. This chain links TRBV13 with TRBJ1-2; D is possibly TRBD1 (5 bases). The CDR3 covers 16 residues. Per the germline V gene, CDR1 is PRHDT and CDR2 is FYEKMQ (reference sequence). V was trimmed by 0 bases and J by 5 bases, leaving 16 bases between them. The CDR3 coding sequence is TGTGCCAGCAGCTTAGGGGGTCAGGATGGGGGGTATGGCTACACCTTC. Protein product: CASSLGGQDGGYGYTF. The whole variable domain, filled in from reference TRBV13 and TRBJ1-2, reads AAGVIQSPRHLIKEKRETATLKCYPIPRHDTVYWYQQGPGQDPQFLISFYEKMQSDKGSIPDRFSAQQFSDYHSELNMSSLELGDSALYFCASSLGGQDGGYGYTFGSGTRLTVV.

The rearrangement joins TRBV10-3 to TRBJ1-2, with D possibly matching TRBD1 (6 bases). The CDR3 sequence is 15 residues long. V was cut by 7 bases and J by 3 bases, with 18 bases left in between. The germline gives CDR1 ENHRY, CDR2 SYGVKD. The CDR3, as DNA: TGTGCCATCACCAATGCAGGGGTAAAAGACTATGGCTACACCTTC. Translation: CAITNAGVKDYGYTF.

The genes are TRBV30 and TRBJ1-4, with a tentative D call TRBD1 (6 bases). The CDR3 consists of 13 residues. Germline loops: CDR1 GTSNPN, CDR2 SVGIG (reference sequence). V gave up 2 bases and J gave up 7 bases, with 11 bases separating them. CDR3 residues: CAWSPGVIEKLFF. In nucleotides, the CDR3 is TGTGCCTGGAGTCCAGGGGTTATTGAAAAACTGTTTTTT.

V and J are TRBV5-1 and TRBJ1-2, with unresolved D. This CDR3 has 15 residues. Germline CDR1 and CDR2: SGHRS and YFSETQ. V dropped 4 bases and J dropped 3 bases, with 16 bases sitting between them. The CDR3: CASSTTTEGYYGYTF. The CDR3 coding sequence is TGCGCCAGCAGCACTACCACGGAGGGATACTATGGCTACACCTTC.

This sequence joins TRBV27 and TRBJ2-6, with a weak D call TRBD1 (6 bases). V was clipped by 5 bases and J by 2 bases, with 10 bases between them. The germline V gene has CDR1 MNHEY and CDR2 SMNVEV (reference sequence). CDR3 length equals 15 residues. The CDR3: CASSHRQAGANVLTF. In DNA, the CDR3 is TGTGCCAGCAGTCACAGACAGGCTGGGGCCAACGTCCTGACTTTC.